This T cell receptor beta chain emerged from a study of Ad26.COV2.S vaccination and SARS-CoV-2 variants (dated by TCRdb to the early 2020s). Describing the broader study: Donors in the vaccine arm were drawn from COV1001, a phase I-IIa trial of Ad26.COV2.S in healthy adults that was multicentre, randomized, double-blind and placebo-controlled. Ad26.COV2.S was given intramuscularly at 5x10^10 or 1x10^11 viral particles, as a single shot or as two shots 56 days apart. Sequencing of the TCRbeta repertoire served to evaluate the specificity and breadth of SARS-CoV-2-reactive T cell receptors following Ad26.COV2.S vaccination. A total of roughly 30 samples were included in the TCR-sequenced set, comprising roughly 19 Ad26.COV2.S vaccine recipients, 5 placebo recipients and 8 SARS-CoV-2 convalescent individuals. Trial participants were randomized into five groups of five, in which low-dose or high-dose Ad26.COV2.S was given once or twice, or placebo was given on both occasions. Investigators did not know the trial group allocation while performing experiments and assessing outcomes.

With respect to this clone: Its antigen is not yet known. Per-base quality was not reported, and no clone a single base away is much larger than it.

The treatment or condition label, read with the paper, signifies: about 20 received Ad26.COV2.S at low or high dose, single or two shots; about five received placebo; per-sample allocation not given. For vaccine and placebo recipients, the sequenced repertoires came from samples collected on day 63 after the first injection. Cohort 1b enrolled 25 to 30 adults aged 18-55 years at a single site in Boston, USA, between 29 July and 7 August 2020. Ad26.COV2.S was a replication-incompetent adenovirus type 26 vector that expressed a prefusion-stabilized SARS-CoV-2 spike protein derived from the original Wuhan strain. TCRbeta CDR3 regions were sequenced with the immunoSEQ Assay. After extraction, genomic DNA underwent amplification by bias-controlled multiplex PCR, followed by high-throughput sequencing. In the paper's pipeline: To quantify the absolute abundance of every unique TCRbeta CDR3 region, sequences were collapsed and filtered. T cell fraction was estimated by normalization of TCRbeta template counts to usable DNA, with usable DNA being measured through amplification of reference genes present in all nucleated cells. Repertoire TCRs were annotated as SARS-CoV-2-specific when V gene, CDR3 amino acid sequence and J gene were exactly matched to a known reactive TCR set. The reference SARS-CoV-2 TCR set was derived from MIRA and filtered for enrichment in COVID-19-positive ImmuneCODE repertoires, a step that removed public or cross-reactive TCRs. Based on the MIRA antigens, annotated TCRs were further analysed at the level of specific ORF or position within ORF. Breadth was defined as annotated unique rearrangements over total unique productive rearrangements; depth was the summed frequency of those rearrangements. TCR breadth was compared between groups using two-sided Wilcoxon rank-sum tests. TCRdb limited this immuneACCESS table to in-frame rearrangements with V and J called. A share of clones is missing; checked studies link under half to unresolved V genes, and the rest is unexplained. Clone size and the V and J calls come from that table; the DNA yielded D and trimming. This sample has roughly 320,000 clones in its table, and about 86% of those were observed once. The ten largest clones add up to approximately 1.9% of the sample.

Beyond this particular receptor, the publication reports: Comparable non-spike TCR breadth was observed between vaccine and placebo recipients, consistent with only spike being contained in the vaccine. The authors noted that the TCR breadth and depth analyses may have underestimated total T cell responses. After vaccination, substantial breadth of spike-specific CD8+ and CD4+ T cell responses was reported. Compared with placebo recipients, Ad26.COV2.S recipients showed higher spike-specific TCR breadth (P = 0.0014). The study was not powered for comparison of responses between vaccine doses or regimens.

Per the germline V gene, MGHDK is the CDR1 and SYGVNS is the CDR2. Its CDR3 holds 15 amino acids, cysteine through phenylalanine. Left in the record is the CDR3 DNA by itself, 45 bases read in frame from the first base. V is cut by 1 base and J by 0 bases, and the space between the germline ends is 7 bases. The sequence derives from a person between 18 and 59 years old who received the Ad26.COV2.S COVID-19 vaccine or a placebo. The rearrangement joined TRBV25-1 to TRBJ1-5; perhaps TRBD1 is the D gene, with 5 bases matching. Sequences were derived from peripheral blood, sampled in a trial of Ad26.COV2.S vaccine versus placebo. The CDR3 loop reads CASSESGYSNQPQHF. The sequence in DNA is TGTGCCAGCAGTGAATCAGGGTATAGCAATCAGCCCCAGCATTTT.